A single sample gave rise to the 16 T cell receptor beta chains below, sequenced in a study of cytomegalovirus exposure and HLA in healthy donors. The PCR used 60 Vbeta and 13 Jbeta primers. Repertoires were generated with immunoSEQ multiplex PCR, while TCRdb's copy carries only in-frame clones and drops some. This sample has 95,000 to 150,000 clones, with over 9.5% found just once. The sample was PBMCs. These receptor sequences come from a woman younger than 35 in good health and CMV-seropositive.

This clone was observed a few times. The chain links TRBV19 to TRBJ2-7, with D perhaps matching TRBD1 (5 bases). Per the germline V gene, CDR1 is LNHDA and CDR2 is SQIVND (reference sequence). Trimming took 4 bases from V and 1 from J, leaving 14 bases between them. This CDR3 is 15 amino acids long. Written as DNA, the CDR3 is TGTGCCAGTAGTAGCCAGGGTACCCCTTCCTACGAGCAGTACTTC. This codes for CASSSQGTPSYEQYF. Drawing the rest from reference TRBV19 and TRBJ2-7, the complete variable domain is DGGITQSPKYLFRKEGQNVTLSCEQNLNHDAMYWYRQDPGQGLRLIYYSQIVNDFQKGDIAEGYSVSREKKESFPLTVTSAQKNPTAFYLCASSSQGTPSYEQYFGPGTRLTVT.

The rearrangement joins TRBV7-2 to TRBJ2-2; D not certain. Looked up from germline, CDR1 is SGHTA and CDR2 is FQGNSA. The CDR3 runs to 15 residues. Trimming removed 5 bases from V and 0 bases from J, with 10 bases in between. This CDR3 is CASSPRRTNTGELFF. The CDR3 nucleotides read TGTGCCAGCAGCCCCCGCAGGACGAACACCGGGGAGCTGTTTTTT.

This clone was seen more than once but under ten times. This CDR3 is also generated by other DNA sequences in the sample. This chain uses TRBV30 with TRBJ2-7; unclear D gene. CDR1 GTSNPN and CDR2 SVGIG come from the germline V gene (reference sequence). This CDR3 has 11 amino acids. The V gene lost 2 bases and the J gene lost 4 bases, with 6 bases spanning the gap. The CDR3 protein is CAWSPGYEQYF. CDR3 nucleotide sequence: TGTGCCTGGAGTCCCGGGTACGAGCAGTACTTC.

This clone showed up just once. The rearrangement uses TRBV4-1 and TRBJ1-2; no definite D call. V was shortened by 2 bases and J by 3 bases, with 13 bases between the two germline ends. The CDR3 has 15 amino acids. Per the germline V gene, CDR1 is MGHRA and CDR2 is YSYEKL. CDR3 coding DNA: TGCGCCAGCAGCCAATTTACCGGGATCGACTATGGCTACACCTTC. It translates to CASSQFTGIDYGYTF.

There are a few counts of this clone. V gene TRBV30 combines with J gene TRBJ2-1; tentative D call: TRBD1 (5 bases). Between the trimmed V and J ends, which lost 4 bases and 12 bases, there was a span of 13 bases. There are 11 residues in the CDR3. Germline lookup yields CDR1 GTSNPN and CDR2 SVGIG (reference sequence). The CDR3 loop reads CAWTPGLRQFF. The DNA of the CDR3 is TGTGCCTGGACCCCAGGGCTTAGGCAGTTCTTC.

This clone was detected only a few times. The rearrangement joins TRBV5-1 to TRBJ1-1; weak D call: TRBD1 (5 bases). V lost 4 bases and J lost 4, with 23 bases in between. This CDR3 comprises 17 residues. Germline loops: CDR1 SGHRS, CDR2 YFSETQ. CDR3 amino acids: CASSPHGPREGGTEAFF. As DNA, the CDR3 is TGCGCCAGCAGCCCACATGGCCCCAGGGAGGGAGGCACTGAAGCTTTCTTT.

There are a few counts of this clone. This chain uses TRBV6-6 with TRBJ2-3; TRBD1 agrees at 8 bases. The V segment lost 5 bases and the J segment 7 bases; nucleotides outside the gene matches: 8. The V gene's germline CDR1 is MNHNY and CDR2 SVGAGI (reference sequence). The CDR3 is 14 residues long. The CDR3 DNA sequence: TGTGCCAGCAGTCAGACAGGGGCCTCGAATACGCAGTATTTT. Amino acid sequence: CASSQTGASNTQYF.

This clone turned up a few times. The V gene is TRBV29-1, the J gene TRBJ1-6; 8 positions agree with TRBD1. J gave up 7 bases and V 8 bases, and 25 bases lay outside the gene matches. Germline lookup yields CDR1 SQVTM and CDR2 ANQGSEA. The CDR3 length is 19 residues. This chain's CDR3 is CSPCDRGNCRGRLNSPLHF. The CDR3, as DNA: TGCAGCCCCTGCGACAGGGGTAATTGTAGAGGGAGGCTCAATTCACCCCTCCACTTT.

This clone was observed a handful of times. This chain uses TRBV5-4 with TRBJ2-7; 11 nucleotides match TRBD1. The CDR3 length is 14 residues. After removal of 4 bases from V and 4 bases from J, the junction contained 4 bases not matched to a gene. The germline CDR1 and CDR2 sequences are SGHNT and YYREEE (reference sequence). CDR3: CASSMDRGRYEQYF. The CDR3 DNA reads TGTGCCAGCAGCATGGACAGGGGGCGTTACGAGCAGTACTTC.

Remarks on this clone: Distinct nucleotide sequences in the sample also encode this CDR3. The rearrangement uses TRBV4-1 and TRBJ1-1; D unclear. CDR1 and CDR2 (germline): MGHRA, YSYEKL. This CDR3 has 17 amino acids. Between the trimmed V and J ends, which lost 4 bases and 0 bases, there was a span of 18 bases. The CDR3 nucleotides read TGCGCCAGCAGCCCCTCGCGAACCAACAGAATGAACACTGAAGCTTTCTTT. The encoded protein is CASSPSRTNRMNTEAFF.

The table lists this clone with a few counts. This chain links TRBV6-5 with TRBJ1-2, with unresolved D. The CDR3 spans 14 residues. The V and J ends lost 0 bases and 4 bases respectively, with 9 bases between them. Germline V gives CDR1 MNHEY, CDR2 SVGAGI. DNA for the CDR3: TGTGCCAGCAGTTACTCGGCAGATCTCTATGGCTACACCTTC. Residues: CASSYSADLYGYTF.

The chain carries TRBV6-1 and TRBJ1-1; no clear D gene. The CDR3 sequence is 13 residues long. V dropped 5 bases and J dropped 0 bases, with 7 bases sitting between them. Germline V gives CDR1 MNHNS, CDR2 SASEGT. For the CDR3, the DNA is TGTGCCAGCAGTCTTACAGTGAACACTGAAGCTTTCTTT. As protein: CASSLTVNTEAFF.

The table lists this clone with a few counts. The rearrangement links TRBV12-5 to TRBJ2-7; D gene unclear. The V end was cut by 6 bases, the J end by 4 bases, with 13 bases between. The CDR3 runs to 13 residues. Germline CDR1 is LGHNT and CDR2 is FRNRAP. CDR3 in DNA: TGTGCTAGTGGCCCCGGCGGCCCGTACGAGCAGTACTTC. Amino acid sequence: CASGPGGPYEQYF.

This chain links TRBV21-1 with TRBJ2-7; TRBD2, the table's D call, lacks a check against the DNA. TRBV21-1 is deemed a pseudogene. This CDR3 has 10 amino acids. The CDR3: CASSIGGVGF. DNA for the CDR3: TGTGCCAGCAGCATCGGAGGGGTGGGCTTC.

In this sample, this clone turned up a few times. The V gene is TRBV5-1, the J gene TRBJ1-4; a possible D gene is TRBD1 (5 bases). Germline CDR1 and CDR2: SGHRS and YFSETQ. The CDR3 has 16 residues. Trimming removed 1 base from V and 7 bases from J, with 17 bases in between. The CDR3 reads CASSLTGTAGGEKLFF. In DNA form, the CDR3 reads TGCGCCAGCAGCTTGACGGGAACCGCCGGGGGTGAAAAACTGTTTTTT.

This clone was detected a few times. The rearrangement uses TRBV5-1 and TRBJ2-1; possibly TRBD2 for D (6 bases). This CDR3 region has 15 residues. CDR1 and CDR2 from the germline V gene are SGHRS and YFSETQ. The V gene lost 0 bases and the J gene lost 4 bases, with 11 bases spanning the gap. The CDR3 spells CASSLGDSYYNEQFF. The CDR3 DNA reads as TGCGCCAGCAGCTTGGGGGACTCATATTACAATGAGCAGTTCTTC.